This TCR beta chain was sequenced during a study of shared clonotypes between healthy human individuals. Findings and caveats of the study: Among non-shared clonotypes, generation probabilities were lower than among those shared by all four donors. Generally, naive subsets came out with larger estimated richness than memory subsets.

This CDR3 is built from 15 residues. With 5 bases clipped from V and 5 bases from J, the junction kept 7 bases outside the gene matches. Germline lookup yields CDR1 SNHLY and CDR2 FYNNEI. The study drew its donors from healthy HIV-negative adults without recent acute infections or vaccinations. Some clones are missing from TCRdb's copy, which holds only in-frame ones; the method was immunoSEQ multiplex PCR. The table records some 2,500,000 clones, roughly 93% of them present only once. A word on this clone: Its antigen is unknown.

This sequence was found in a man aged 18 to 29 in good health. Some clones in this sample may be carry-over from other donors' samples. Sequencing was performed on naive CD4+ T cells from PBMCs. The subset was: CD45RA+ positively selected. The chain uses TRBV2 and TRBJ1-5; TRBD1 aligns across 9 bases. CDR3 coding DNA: TGTGCCAGCAGTCTGGGACAGGGTAGGGATCAGCCCCAGCATTTT. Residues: CASSLGQGRDQPQHF. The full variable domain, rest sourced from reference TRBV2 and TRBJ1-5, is EPEVTQTPSHQVTQMGQEVILRCVPISNHLYFYWYRQILGQKVEFLVSFYNNEISEKSEIFDDQFSVERPDGSNFTLKIRSTKLEDSAMYFCASSLGQGRDQPQHFGDGTRLSIL.